The 22 T cell receptor beta chains listed next were all sequenced from one sample in a study of T cell clonality in common variable immunodeficiency. Antigens of these TCRs are unknown. The study, taken as a whole, reports: Reportedly, TCR beta sequences from common variable immunodeficiency showed fewer deletions and N-nucleotide insertions.

Clones were sequenced by immunoSEQ multiplex PCR, and TCRdb holds only the in-frame ones, with some missing. The sample gives some 20,000 clones, none seen only once, and the top ten clones hold around 2.6%. The sample consisted of peripheral blood mononuclear cells. All receptors come from a human donor with common variable immunodeficiency.

Within the sample, this clone is medium-sized. The read gets to within 3 residues of the CDR3 end, and the germline J gene fills in the rest. V is TRBV28 and J is TRBJ2-3; D gene ambiguous. CDR1 and CDR2 from the germline V gene are MDHEN and SYDVKM. V lost 6 bases to trimming and J lost 3 bases, with 13 bases between them. The CDR3 is 14 residues long. Partial CDR3 DNA: TGTGCCAGCAGCTACTTGTCCGGGACAGATACG. Its protein is CASSYLSGTDT. The CDR3 as a whole reads CASSYLSGTDTQYF.

Points on this clone: The read ends 3 residues shy of where the CDR3 ends; the end is completed using the germline J gene. V is TRBV6-2 or TRBV6-3 and J is TRBJ1-2, with TRBD1 as a possible D gene (6 bases). CDR3 length: 12 residues. Germline loops: CDR1 MNHEY, CDR2 SVGEGT. Incomplete CDR3 DNA: TGTGCCAGCAGTTCGGACAGACGACTT. Residues: CASSSDRRL. The whole CDR3 reads CASSSDRRLYTF.

Concerning this clone: The CDR3 goes on 3 residues after the read ends, and that part is filled in from the germline J gene. This chain links TRBV18 with TRBJ1-6; TRBD1 is a possible D gene (6 bases). The CDR3 has 16 amino acids. The V end lost 3 bases, the J end lost 10 bases, and 19 bases lay between the germline ends. Germline V gene data show CDR1 as KGHSH and CDR2 as LQKENI. CDR3 DNA, as far as it was read: TGTGCCAGCTCACCGACGATAGGCGGGGGCGAGTCACCC. This sequence encodes CASSPTIGGGESP. The CDR3 as a whole reads CASSPTIGGGESPLHF.

This clone was observed a handful of times. The sequenced fragment ends 3 residues before the CDR3 boundary, so the rest is inferred from the germline J gene. The V call is TRBV5-6, the J call TRBJ2-3; D gene unclear. Germline V gene sequence: CDR1 SGHDT, CDR2 YYEEEE. The CDR3 runs 15 residues. V shed 1 base and J shed 1 base, with 10 bases lying between them. The CDR3 protein is CASSLRLVGTDTQYF. CDR3 DNA (partial): TGTGCCAGCAGCTTGAGGCTAGTCGGCACAGATACG.

Ten or more counts support this clone. The read ends 3 residues before the CDR3 terminus; that terminus is restored from the germline J gene. The chain employs TRBV10-1 and TRBJ2-5; D is ambiguous. The CDR3 covers 14 residues. Trimming took 3 bases from V and 4 from J, leaving 12 bases between them. Per the germline V gene, CDR1 is WNHNN and CDR2 is SYGVQD (reference sequence). CDR3: CASSDGQVGETQYF. Incomplete CDR3 DNA: TGCGCCAGCAGTGATGGGCAGGTTGGAGAGACC.

This clone was picked up a small number of times. Read coverage stops 3 residues before the CDR3 terminus; the germline J gene supplies the remainder. This chain connects TRBV5-1 to TRBJ1-5, with 10 bases that match TRBD1. The trim removed 8 bases at V and 4 bases at J, leaving 3 bases unmatched. Germline V lookup: CDR1 SGHRS, CDR2 YFSETQ. The CDR3 is 13 residues long. Here the CDR3 reads CASRQGANQPQHF. The CDR3 DNA, read in part, is TGCGCCAGTCGACAGGGGGCGAATCAGCCC.

This clone was found a few times. The CDR3 spells CASSLAGGGETQYF. The sequenced part of the CDR3 DNA is TGCGCCAGCAGCTTGGCGGGAGGGGGAGAGACC. The rearrangement uses TRBV5-1 and TRBJ2-5; the match to TRBD2 covers 8 bases. The observed sequence ends 3 residues before the CDR3 terminus, with the missing tail filled in from the germline J gene. V dropped 0 bases and J dropped 4; count of bases not matched to a gene: 2. There are 14 residues in the CDR3. Germline V gene lookup returns CDR1 SGHRS and CDR2 YFSETQ.

This clone turned up a few times. The read terminates 3 residues before the CDR3 end, so the remaining end is supplied by the germline J gene. The chain joins TRBV7-9 to TRBJ2-3; D gene uncertain. V lost 1 base to trimming and J lost 4 bases, with 9 bases between them. This CDR3 is built from 14 residues. Per the germline V gene, CDR1 is SEHNR and CDR2 is FQNEAQ (reference sequence). The part of the CDR3 DNA that was read is TGTGCCAGCAGCTTAGTCCCCGTAGCAGATACG. The encoded protein is CASSLVPVADT. The entire CDR3 protein is CASSLVPVADTQYF.

As to this clone: The CDR3 goes on 3 residues after the read ends, and that part is filled in from the germline J gene. The V and J genes are TRBV18 and TRBJ1-1; D is unresolved. V was pared by 2 bases and J by 4 bases, with 11 bases between. CDR3 length: 14 residues. Germline V gives CDR1 KGHSH, CDR2 LQKENI. The CDR3 here is CASSPTLASTEAFF. The CDR3 DNA, read in part, is TGTGCCAGCTCACCAACATTAGCTAGCACTGAA.

This clone was recorded a few times. The read ends 3 residues early relative to the CDR3; the germline J gene fills the gap. The chain employs TRBV11-3 and TRBJ2-2; D might be TRBD2 (5 bases). CDR1 and CDR2 from the germline V gene are SGHNT and YENEEA. The CDR3 spans 13 residues. Trimming removed 5 bases at V and 6 bases at J, with 10 bases between. CDR3 protein: CASSPGGSGELFF. The sequenced CDR3 bases are TGTGCCAGCAGCCCCGGCGGGTCCGGGGAG.

This clone was observed a handful of times. The CDR3 end is not reached by the read, which stops 3 residues before it; the germline J gene fills it in. The V call is TRBV18, the J call TRBJ1-4, with D perhaps matching TRBD1 (5 bases). Trimming took off 8 bases at V and 7 bases at J, with 17 bases between the two ends. CDR3 length: 14 residues. From germline, CDR1 is KGHSH and CDR2 LQKENI. The CDR3 DNA, read in part, is TGTGCCAGCACCAGAGGGGAGAAGGGTGAAAAA. The encoded protein is CASTRGEKGEK. The CDR3, in full, reads CASTRGEKGEKLFF.

This clone was observed a few times. The DNA ends 3 residues before the CDR3 does, and the rest of the CDR3 is filled in from the germline J gene. V gene TRBV6-2 or TRBV6-3 combines with J gene TRBJ2-5; 11 positions match TRBD2. V lost 6 bases to trimming and J lost 5 bases; unmatched junction nucleotides: 5. The V gene's germline CDR1 is MNHEY and CDR2 SVGEGT. The length of the CDR3 is 14 residues. CDR3 protein: CASRLAGAMETQYF. The CDR3 DNA, read in part, is TGTGCCAGCAGACTAGCGGGGGCGATGGAGACC.

To note about this clone: The read falls 3 residues short of the CDR3 end, and the missing part is taken from the germline J gene. The chain employs TRBV19 and TRBJ2-1, with 13 bases lining up with TRBD2. V lost 8 bases and J lost 5; bases outside the gene matches: 9. Per the germline V gene, CDR1 is LNHDA and CDR2 is SQIVND (reference sequence). This CDR3 contains 16 residues. The sequenced CDR3 bases are TGTGCCAGTTGGGATCAGACTAGCGGGGGGAACAATGAG. This sequence encodes CASWDQTSGGNNE. The entire CDR3 protein reads CASWDQTSGGNNEQFF.

This clone was seen at least ten times. The CDR3 extends 3 residues past the end of the read, so its final part is completed from the germline J gene. This chain joins TRBV6-4 and TRBJ2-1; 10 nucleotides agree with TRBD2. The germline V gene has CDR1 MRHNA and CDR2 SNTAGT. CDR3 size: 16 residues. V was pared by 0 bases and J by 3 bases, with 2 bases of the junction left unmatched. Here the CDR3 reads CASSDSPSGSYNEQFF. The CDR3 DNA, read in part, is TGTGCCAGCAGTGACTCTCCTAGCGGGAGCTACAATGAG.

This clone has more than one count but fewer than ten. Coverage ceases 3 residues before the CDR3 finishes, and the germline J gene fills in the end. The rearrangement joins TRBV19 to TRBJ1-2, with a weak D call TRBD1 (5 bases). This CDR3 comprises 15 residues. V was cut by 3 bases and J by 4 bases, with 15 bases left in between. Germline values: CDR1 LNHDA, CDR2 SQIVND (reference sequence). The CDR3 sequence: CASSILLQGSYGYTF. The CDR3 DNA, read in part, is TGTGCCAGTAGTATTCTGCTTCAGGGAAGCTATGGC.

Comments on this clone: The read ends 3 residues before the CDR3 terminus; that terminus is restored from the germline J gene. The rearrangement joins TRBV18 to TRBJ2-3; 7 bases align to TRBD2. Germline V gives CDR1 KGHSH, CDR2 LQKENI. The ends lost 1 base at V and 2 bases at J; junction bases unmatched: 3. CDR3 size: 15 residues. The sequenced CDR3 bases are TGTGCCAGCTCACCACTGCGGGGGTTCACAGATACG. Its translation: CASSPLRGFTDT. The complete CDR3 reads CASSPLRGFTDTQYF.

This clone was detected a few times. The missing CDR3 end, 3 residues past where the read stops, is filled in from the germline J gene. The chain recombines TRBV2 with TRBJ2-3; D unclear. This CDR3 comprises 14 residues. The germline V gene has CDR1 SNHLY and CDR2 FYNNEI. Trimming stripped 2 bases from V and 2 bases from J, with 8 bases between. This CDR3 reads CASSESVYTDTQYF. The sequenced part of the CDR3 DNA is TGTGCCAGCAGTGAATCAGTATACACAGATACG.

Worth noting for this clone: With the read ending 3 residues before the CDR3 end, the germline J gene is used to fill in that end. The V gene is TRBV19, the J gene TRBJ2-1, with 9 bases matching TRBD1. The CDR3 spans 16 residues. Germline lookup yields CDR1 LNHDA and CDR2 SQIVND (reference sequence). V shed 5 bases, J shed 0 bases, and the junction held 5 bases outside the gene matches. CDR3: CASSRGTGSSYNEQFF. Incomplete CDR3 DNA: TGTGCCAGTAGTCGCGGGACAGGGAGCTCCTACAATGAG.

This clone showed up just a few times. The read gets to within 3 residues of the CDR3 end, and the germline J gene fills in the rest. The V call is TRBV6-2 or TRBV6-3, the J call TRBJ2-5; D is unclear. V was cut by 4 bases and J by 1 base, with 7 bases left in between. The germline V gene encodes CDR1 MNHEY and CDR2 SVGEGT. The CDR3 has 13 residues. CDR3 DNA, as far as it was read: TGTGCCAGCAGTTGGCAGGTCCAAGAGACC. Its translation is CASSWQVQET. The complete CDR3 reads CASSWQVQETQYF.

CDR3 bases read: TGTGCCAGCTCACCCGGGACAGGGCTTTATACAGATACG. It yields the protein CASSPGTGLYTDT. The whole CDR3 is CASSPGTGLYTDTQYF. V and J are TRBV18 and TRBJ2-3; 9 positions agree with TRBD1. The read terminates 3 residues before the CDR3 end, so the remaining end is supplied by the germline J gene. The V and J ends lost 3 bases and 3 bases, in that order; junction bases with no gene match: 7. Per the germline V gene, CDR1 is KGHSH and CDR2 is LQKENI. The CDR3 is made up of 16 amino acids.

This clone was seen more than once but under ten times. The read is 3 residues too short to cover the CDR3 end, so that end is filled in from the germline J gene. This chain links TRBV18 with TRBJ1-1, with 8 positions matching TRBD1. The CDR3 sequence is 15 residues long. J lost 3 bases, V lost 3 bases, and 6 bases had no gene match. Looked up from germline, CDR1 is KGHSH and CDR2 is LQKENI. Partial CDR3 DNA: TGTGCCAGCTCACCCATGCAGGGGGCCTACACTGAA. It specifies CASSPMQGAYTE. The whole CDR3 sequence reads CASSPMQGAYTEAFF.

This clone is medium-sized in the sample. Coverage ceases 3 residues before the CDR3 finishes, and the germline J gene fills in the end. This chain links TRBV29-1 with TRBJ1-2; D is possibly TRBD1 (6 bases). V was pared by 1 base and J by 4 bases, with 16 bases between. This CDR3 is built from 15 residues. Germline V CDR1 and CDR2: SQVTM, ANQGSEA. The sequenced CDR3 bases are TGCAGCGTTGAAGGGATAGACAGGAAGATCTATGGC. Protein product: CSVEGIDRKIYG. The entire CDR3 reads CSVEGIDRKIYGYTF.